Shown below are 5 T cell receptor beta chains from a single sample sequenced in a study of blood T cell repertoires in COVID-19. This table comes from immunoSEQ multiplex PCR, and its TCRdb copy is limited to in-frame clones, with some not included. The sample holds around 300,000 clones, 83% seen once. Source material: peripheral blood. The receptors derive from a woman between 45 and 60 years old who had recovered from COVID-19.

V gene TRBV11-3 combines with J gene TRBJ2-2; 14 positions agree with TRBD2. The CDR3 has 17 amino acids. The germline V gene has CDR1 SGHNT and CDR2 YENEEA. V trimming: 4 bases; J trimming: 7 bases; junction bases outside the gene matches: 8. The CDR3 nucleotides are TGTGCCAGCAGCTCCCGGGGACTAGCGGGAGTAAGCGGGGAGCTGTTTTTT. Protein sequence: CASSSRGLAGVSGELFF. Looking up the rest from reference TRBV11-3 and TRBJ2-2 gives the full variable domain: EAGVVQSPRYKIIEKKQPVAFWCNPISGHNTLYWYLQNLGQGPELLIRYENEEAVDDSQLPKDRFSAERLKGVDSTLKIQPAELGDSAVYLCASSSRGLAGVSGELFFGEGSRLTVL.

This clone was seen a single time. The gene calls are TRBV5-4 and TRBJ2-3; 8 bases align to TRBD1. V trimming: 4 bases; J trimming: 4 bases; junction bases outside the gene matches: 14. The CDR3 loop spans 17 amino acids. Per germline, CDR1 SGHNT and CDR2 YYREEE (reference sequence). The CDR3 DNA sequence: TGTGCCAGCAGCCCTCGGCAGGGGGCGCCTTCCCCAGATACGCAGTATTTT. Its protein is CASSPRQGAPSPDTQYF. Combining the CDR3 with reference TRBV5-4 and TRBJ2-3 gives the whole variable domain ETGVTQSPTHLIKTRGQQVTLRCSSQSGHNTVSWYQQALGQGPQFIFQYYREEENGRGNFPPRFSGLQFPNYSSELNVNALELDDSALYLCASSPRQGAPSPDTQYFGPGTRLTVL.

CDR3 coding DNA: TGTGCCAGCAATCGGGCGGGGGGGCCAGATACGCAGTATTTT. Protein sequence: CASNRAGGPDTQYF. V gene TRBV9 combines with J gene TRBJ2-3, with 9 bases aligning to TRBD2. J was trimmed by 4 bases and V by 6 bases; bases with no gene match: 6. CDR3 length: 14 residues. Germline V CDR1 and CDR2: SGDLS, YYNGEE.

J is TRBJ2-2 and V is TRBV5-1, with D tentatively TRBD1 (5 bases). The V gene's germline CDR1 is SGHRS and CDR2 YFSETQ. CDR3 length: 14 residues. Trimming removed 4 bases at V and 6 bases at J, with 13 bases between. CDR3 coding DNA: TGCGCCAGCAGCCGCACGCAGGGATCCGGGGAGCTGTTTTTT. This translates into CASSRTQGSGELFF.

This clone came up a few times. The rearrangement links TRBV4-2 to TRBJ1-4; a possible D gene is TRBD1 (5 bases). Germline CDR1 LGHNA, CDR2 YNFKEQ. With 4 bases removed from V and 8 bases from J, the gap between germline ends came to 14 bases. The CDR3 extends over 14 amino acids. The CDR3 DNA follows: TGTGCCAGCAGCCCTAGGGGACTAGGAGAAAAACTGTTTTTT. This translates into CASSPRGLGEKLFF.